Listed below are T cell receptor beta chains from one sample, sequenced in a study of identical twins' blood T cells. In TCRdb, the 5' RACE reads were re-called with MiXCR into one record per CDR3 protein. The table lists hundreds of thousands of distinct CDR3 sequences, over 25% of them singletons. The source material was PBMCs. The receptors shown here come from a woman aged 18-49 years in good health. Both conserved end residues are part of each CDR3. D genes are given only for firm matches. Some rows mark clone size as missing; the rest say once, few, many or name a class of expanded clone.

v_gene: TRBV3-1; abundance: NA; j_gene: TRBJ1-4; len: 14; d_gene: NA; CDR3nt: TGTGCCAGCAGCCAAACGGACGTTAATGAAAAACTGTTTTTT; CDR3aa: CASSQTDVNEKLFF
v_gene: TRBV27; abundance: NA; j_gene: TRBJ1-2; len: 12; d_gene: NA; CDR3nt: TGTGCCAGCTTCAAGACCTCCTATGGCTACACCTTC; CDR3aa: CASFKTSYGYTF
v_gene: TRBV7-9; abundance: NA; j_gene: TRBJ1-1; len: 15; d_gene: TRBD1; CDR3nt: TGTGCCAGCAGCTTAATAGGGACAGGGGGAACTGAAGCTTTCTTT; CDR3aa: CASSLIGTGGTEAFF
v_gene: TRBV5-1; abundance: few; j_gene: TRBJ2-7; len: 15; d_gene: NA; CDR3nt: TGCGCCAGCAGCTTGACCTTGGGGTTAATGTACGAGCAGTACTTC; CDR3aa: CASSLTLGLMYEQYF
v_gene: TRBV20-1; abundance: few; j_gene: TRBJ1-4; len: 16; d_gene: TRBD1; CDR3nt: TGCAGTGCTAGAGGGGGACAGGGGGGAGCTAATGAAAAACTGTTTTTT; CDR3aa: CSARGGQGGANEKLFF
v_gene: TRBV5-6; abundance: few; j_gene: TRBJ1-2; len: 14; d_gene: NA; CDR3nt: TGTGCCAGCAGACCCGACCCAGGGTACGGAGGCTACACCTTC; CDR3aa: CASRPDPGYGGYTF
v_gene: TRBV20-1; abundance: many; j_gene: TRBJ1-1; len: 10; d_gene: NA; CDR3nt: TGCAGTGCACGGGACGCCGCAACTTTCTTT; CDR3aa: CSARDAATFF
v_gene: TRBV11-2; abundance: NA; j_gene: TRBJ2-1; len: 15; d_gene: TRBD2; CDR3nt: TGTGCCAGCAGCTCGGCGGGAGGGATTTACAATGAGCAGTTCTTC; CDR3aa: CASSSAGGIYNEQFF
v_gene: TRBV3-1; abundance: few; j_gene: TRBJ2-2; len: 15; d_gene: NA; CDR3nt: TGTGCCAGCAGGGCCGGAGGGTCAAACACCGGGGAGCTGTTTTTT; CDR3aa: CASRAGGSNTGELFF
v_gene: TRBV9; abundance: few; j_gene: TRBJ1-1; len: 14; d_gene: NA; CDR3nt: TGTGCCAGCAGCTCCGGTGGGGGAAGGGCTGAAGCTTTCTTT; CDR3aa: CASSSGGGRAEAFF
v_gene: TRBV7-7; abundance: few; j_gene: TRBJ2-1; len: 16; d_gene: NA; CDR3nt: TGTGCCAGCAGCCAAGAGCCCGGGGTCTCCTACAATGAGCAGTTCTTC; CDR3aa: CASSQEPGVSYNEQFF
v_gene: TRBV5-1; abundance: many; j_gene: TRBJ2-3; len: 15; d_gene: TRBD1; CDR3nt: TGCGCCAGCAGCTTGGACAGGGGAGACACAGATACGCAGTATTTT; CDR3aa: CASSLDRGDTDTQYF
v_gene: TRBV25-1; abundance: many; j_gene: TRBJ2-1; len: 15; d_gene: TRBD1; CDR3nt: TGTGCCAGCAGTGCGACAGGGGAAGCCTACAATGAGCAGTTCTTC; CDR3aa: CASSATGEAYNEQFF
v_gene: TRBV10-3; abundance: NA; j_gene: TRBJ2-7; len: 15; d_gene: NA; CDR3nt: TGTGCCATCAGTGATCCGGCAGGGGAATCCTACGAGCAGTACTTC; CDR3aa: CAISDPAGESYEQYF
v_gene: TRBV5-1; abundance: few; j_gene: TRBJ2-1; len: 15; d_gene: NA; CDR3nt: TGCGCCAGCAGCCCACGGCCGGACCAACACAATGAGCAGCTCTTC; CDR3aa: CASSPRPDQHNEQLF
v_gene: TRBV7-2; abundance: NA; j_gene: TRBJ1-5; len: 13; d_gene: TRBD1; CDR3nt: TGTGCCAGCAGCTACAGGGGGGGCCAGCCCCAGCATTTT; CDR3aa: CASSYRGGQPQHF
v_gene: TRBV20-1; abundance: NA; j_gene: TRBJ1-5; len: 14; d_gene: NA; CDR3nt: TGCGGTGCTGGAAGGGGGAGGTTCAATCAGCCCCAGCATTTT; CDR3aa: CGAGRGRFNQPQHF
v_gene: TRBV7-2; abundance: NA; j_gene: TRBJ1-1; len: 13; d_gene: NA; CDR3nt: TGTGCCAGCATCCCCACAGGGAACACTGAGGCTTTCTTT; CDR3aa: CASIPTGNTEAFF
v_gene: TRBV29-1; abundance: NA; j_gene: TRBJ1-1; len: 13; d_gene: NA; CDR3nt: TGCAGCGTTGAAAGAGGGGGTTCGTCTGAAGCTTTCTTT; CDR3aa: CSVERGGSSEAFF
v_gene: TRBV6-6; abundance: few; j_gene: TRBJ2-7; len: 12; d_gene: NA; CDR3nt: TGTGCCAGCAGTTACGTTTTCGACGAGCAGTACTTC; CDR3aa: CASSYVFDEQYF
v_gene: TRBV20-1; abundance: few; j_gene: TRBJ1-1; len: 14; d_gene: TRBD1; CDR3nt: TGCAGTGCTAGACATGGGACAGGGCTGACTGAAGCTTTCTTT; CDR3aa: CSARHGTGLTEAFF
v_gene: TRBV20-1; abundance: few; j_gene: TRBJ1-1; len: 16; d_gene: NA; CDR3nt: TGCAGTGCTAGAGCCTCATGGAGCCCCTTGAACACTGAAGCTTTCTTT; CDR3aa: CSARASWSPLNTEAFF
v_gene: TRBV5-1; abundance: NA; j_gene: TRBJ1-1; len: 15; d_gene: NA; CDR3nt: TGCGCCAGCAGCGCGCAAGGGGGAACGAACACTGAAGCTTTCTTT; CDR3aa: CASSAQGGTNTEAFF
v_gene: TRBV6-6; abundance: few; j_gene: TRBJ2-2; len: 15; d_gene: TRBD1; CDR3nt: TGTGCCAGCAAGAAAACAGGGGGCAACACCGGGGAGCTGTTTTTT; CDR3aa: CASKKTGGNTGELFF
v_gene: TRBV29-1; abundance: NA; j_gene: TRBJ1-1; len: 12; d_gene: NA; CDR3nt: TGCAGCGCCAGGGGATCGGACACTGAAGCTTTCTTT; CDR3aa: CSARGSDTEAFF
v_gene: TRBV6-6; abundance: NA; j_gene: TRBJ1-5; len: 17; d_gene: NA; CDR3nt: TGTGCCAGCAACAATGAGCGGAGACAGAGTAACAATCAGCCCCAGCATTTT; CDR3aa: CASNNERRQSNNQPQHF
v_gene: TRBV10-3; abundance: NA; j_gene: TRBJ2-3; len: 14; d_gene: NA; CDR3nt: TGTGCCATCAGTGCTGGCAGGGGCTCAGATACGCAGTATTTT; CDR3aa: CAISAGRGSDTQYF
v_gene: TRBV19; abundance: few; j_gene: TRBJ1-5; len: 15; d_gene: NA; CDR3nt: TGTGCCAGTAGCGGGGTTCATGGGAGCAATCAGCCCCAGCATTTT; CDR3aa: CASSGVHGSNQPQHF
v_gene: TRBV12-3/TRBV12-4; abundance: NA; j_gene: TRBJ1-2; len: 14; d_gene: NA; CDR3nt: TGTGCCAGCAGTTTAGCCGGAGGGTTTGGGGGCTACACCTTC; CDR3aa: CASSLAGGFGGYTF
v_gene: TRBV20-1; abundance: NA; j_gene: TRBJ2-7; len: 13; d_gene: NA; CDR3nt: TGCAGTGCTTGTGAGAGGGTACTCAACGAGCAGTACTTC; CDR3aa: CSACERVLNEQYF
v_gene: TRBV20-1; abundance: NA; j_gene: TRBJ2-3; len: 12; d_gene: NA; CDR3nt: TGCAGTGCTGGCAGGGTTTCCGATACGCAGTATTTT; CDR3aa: CSAGRVSDTQYF
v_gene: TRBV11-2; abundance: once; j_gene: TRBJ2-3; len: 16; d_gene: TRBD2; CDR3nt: TGTGCCAGCAGCTTAGGCCGGGAGGGAGACACAGATACGCGGTATTTT; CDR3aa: CASSLGREGDTDTRYF
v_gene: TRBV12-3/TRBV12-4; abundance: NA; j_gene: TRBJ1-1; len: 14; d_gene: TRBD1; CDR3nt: TGTGCCAGCAAGGCCGACAGGGGCGATACTGAAGCTTTCTTT; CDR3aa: CASKADRGDTEAFF
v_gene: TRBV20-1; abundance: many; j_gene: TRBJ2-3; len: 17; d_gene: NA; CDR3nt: TGCAGTGCTACTATTTATCCTAGCAGGACTTTCACAGATACGCAGTATTTT; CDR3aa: CSATIYPSRTFTDTQYF
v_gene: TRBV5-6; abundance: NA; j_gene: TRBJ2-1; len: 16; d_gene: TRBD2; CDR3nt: TGTGCCAGCAGCGATTCTTTCGGGGGGGCCTACAATGAGCAGTTCTTC; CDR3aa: CASSDSFGGAYNEQFF
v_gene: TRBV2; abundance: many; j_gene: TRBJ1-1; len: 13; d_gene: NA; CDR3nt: TGTGCCAGCAGTGTGGAGGGGGAGACTGAAGCTTTCTTT; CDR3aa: CASSVEGETEAFF
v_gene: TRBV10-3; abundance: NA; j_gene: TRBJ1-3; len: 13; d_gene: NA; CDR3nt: TGTGCCACCATTCCTGGATCTGGGAACACCATATATTTT; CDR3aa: CATIPGSGNTIYF
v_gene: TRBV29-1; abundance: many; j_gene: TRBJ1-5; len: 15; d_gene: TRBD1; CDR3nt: TGCAGCGTTGCCGAGGGACAGGGTTACAATCAGCCCCAGCATTTT; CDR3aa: CSVAEGQGYNQPQHF
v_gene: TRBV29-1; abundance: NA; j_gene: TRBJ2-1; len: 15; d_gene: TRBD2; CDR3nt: TGCAGCTCCTCGAGGGGGCTAGCGGGAAGCAATGAGCAGTTCTTC; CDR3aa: CSSSRGLAGSNEQFF
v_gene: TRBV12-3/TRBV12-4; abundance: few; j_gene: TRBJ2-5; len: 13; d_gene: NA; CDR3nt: TGTGCCAGCAGGCCTCGACTAGTGGAGACCCAGTACTTC; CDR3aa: CASRPRLVETQYF
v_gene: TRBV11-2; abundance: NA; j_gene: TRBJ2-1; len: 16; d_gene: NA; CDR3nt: TGTGCCAGCTGCTGTAGGGGGAGTTCTACGTACAATGAGCAGTTCTTC; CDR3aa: CASCCRGSSTYNEQFF
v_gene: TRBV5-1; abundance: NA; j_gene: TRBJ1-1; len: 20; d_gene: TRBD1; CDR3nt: TGCGCCAGCAGCTTGGCCAGGTCTAAGGGACAGAATTCCCTAGGTACTGAAGCTTTCTTT; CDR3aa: CASSLARSKGQNSLGTEAFF
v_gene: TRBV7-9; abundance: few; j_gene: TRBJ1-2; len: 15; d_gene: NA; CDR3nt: TGTGCCAGCAGCCCCCCGGGACAACTTAACTATGGCTACACCTTC; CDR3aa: CASSPPGQLNYGYTF
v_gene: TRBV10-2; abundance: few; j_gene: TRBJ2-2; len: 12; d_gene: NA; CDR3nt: TGCGCCAGCAGTGATAGGGTGGGGGAGCTGTTTTTT; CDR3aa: CASSDRVGELFF
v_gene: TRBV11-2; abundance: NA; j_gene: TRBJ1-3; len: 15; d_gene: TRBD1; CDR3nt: TGTGCCAGCGCATTGACAGGGTCCATTGGAAACACCATATATTTT; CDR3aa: CASALTGSIGNTIYF
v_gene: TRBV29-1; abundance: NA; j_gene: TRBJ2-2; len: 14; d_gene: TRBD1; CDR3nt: TGCAGCGCCGAAACAGGGGTGCACACCGGGGAGCTGTTTTTT; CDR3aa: CSAETGVHTGELFF
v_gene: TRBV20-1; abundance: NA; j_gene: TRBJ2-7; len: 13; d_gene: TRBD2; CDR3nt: TGCAGTGCTTTACTAGCGGGAGTCCCCGAGCAGTACTTC; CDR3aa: CSALLAGVPEQYF
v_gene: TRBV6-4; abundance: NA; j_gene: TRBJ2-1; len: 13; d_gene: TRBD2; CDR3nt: TGTGCCAGCAAAATAGCGGGAAACAATGAGCAGTTCTTC; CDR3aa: CASKIAGNNEQFF
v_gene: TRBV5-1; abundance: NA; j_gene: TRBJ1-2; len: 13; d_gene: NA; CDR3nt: TGCGCCAGCAGCTTGACGGAGGCAGCTGGCTACACCTTC; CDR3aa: CASSLTEAAGYTF
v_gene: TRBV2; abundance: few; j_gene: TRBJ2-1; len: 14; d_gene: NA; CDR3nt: TGTGCCAGCAGTTTCCAGGGGTTTGACAATGAGCAGTTCTTC; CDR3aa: CASSFQGFDNEQFF
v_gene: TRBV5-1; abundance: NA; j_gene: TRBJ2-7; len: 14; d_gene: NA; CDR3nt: TGCGCCAGCAGCTTGGTATCGGGGGAGGACGAGCAGTACTTC; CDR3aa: CASSLVSGEDEQYF
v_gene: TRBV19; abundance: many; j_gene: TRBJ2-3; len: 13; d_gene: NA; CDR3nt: TGTGCCAGCAGCATACAGGGCACAGATACGCAGTATTTT; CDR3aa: CASSIQGTDTQYF
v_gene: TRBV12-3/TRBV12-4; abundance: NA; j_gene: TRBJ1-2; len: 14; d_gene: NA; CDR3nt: TGTGCCAGCAGAACTGAGGGACGGTTTAAGGGCTACACCTTC; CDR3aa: CASRTEGRFKGYTF